These T cell receptor beta chains were read from a single sample in a study of Graves' ophthalmopathy and Graves' hyperthyroidism. TCRdb recomputed calls from the multiplex PCR reads with MiXCR, one row per CDR3 protein. The table shows 660,000 or so distinct CDR3 sequences, with approximately 39% occurring only once. The sample was peripheral blood. The receptors derive from an adult man with Graves' ophthalmopathy. CDR3s include the opening cysteine and the closing phenylalanine or tryptophan. The size field is filled for only some rows; it gives once, few, many or a size class.

clone_size v_call cdr3_aa
NA TRBV5-1 CASSLGQAGDEQYF
NA TRBV2 CASILAGVRGEKLLF
few TRBV10-3 CASSVDTYGYTF
few TRBV7-6 CASSRGPVSGPNTGELFF
NA TRBV19 CASSIELGEQFF
NA TRBV19 CASTGTTQPQHF
many TRBV7-2 CASQGREETQYF
once TRBV7-3 CASSQDLLYEQYF
NA TRBV6-1 CASSQSGLAGNNEQYF
NA TRBV24-1 CATSDPGLAGGTQHF
NA TRBV29-1 CSQGAQPQHF
many TRBV5-8 CASSLGRVANYGYTF
few TRBV20-1 CSARVLAGESYEQYF
many TRBV5-1 CASSLGGSVVQETQYF
many TRBV10-2 CASSESGYSNQPQHF
many TRBV2 CASSDRAGGYEQYF
many TRBV24-1 CATRGRGTEQYF
many TRBV20-1 CSASPRGRAYEQYF
many TRBV19 CASSPRTYPANQPQHF
NA TRBV20-1 CSAAGDGSYTEAFF
NA TRBV10-1 CASSEVRTTRGDTQYF
many TRBV20-1 CSARDRDRGDYGYTF